This TCR beta chain was captured by sequencing in a study of regulatory T cells in long-lasting Graves disease. Notes on the study in general: Persistent Graves' patients had lower TCR diversity than newly diagnosed ones.

Specified time point: newly diagnosed GD, antithyroid drugs for less than 3 months. The TCR library was made from RNA that had been extracted from PBMCs in TRIzol. Construction of TCR beta libraries relied on iRepertoire HTBI primers and on Arm-PCR targeting CDR3 regions. TCRdb called the multiplex PCR reads again in MiXCR, with one record for every CDR3 protein. The data contain over 450,000 distinct CDR3 sequences, about 12% of them seen just once; the ten biggest clones take up about 8.3%. This clonotype was detected ten times or more. Its antigen remains unidentified. Separately, the same data were catalogued under a study of T cells in Graves' hyperthyroidism and ophthalmopathy.

The receptor's source is a woman aged 25 to 39 with Graves disease. The material was peripheral blood mononuclear cells (PBMCs), obtained at new diagnosis, from a patient treated with antithyroid drugs.

This chain's CDR3 is CASSEVLAPGELFF. The CDR3 DNA reads TGCGCCAGCAGTGAGGTGTTAGCGCCCGGGGAGCTGTTTTTT. V gene TRBV10-2 combines with J gene TRBJ2-2; D is perhaps TRBD2 (5 bases). CDR3 size: 14 residues. The V gene lost 2 bases and the J gene lost 6 bases, with 10 bases spanning the gap. Germline V gene sequence: CDR1 WSHSY, CDR2 SAAADI.